This T cell receptor beta chain is from a study of control samples from healthy donors and cancer patients. Germline CDR1 MNHEY, CDR2 SVGEGT. V lost 2 bases and J lost 7; bases outside the gene matches: 14. This CDR3 spans 18 amino acids. The data were produced by immunoSEQ multiplex PCR, yet TCRdb's version contains in-frame clones alone and is incomplete. The sample includes 150,000 to 200,000 clones, roughly 94% of them seen just once. The sequenced sample was blood. This receptor was taken from a woman aged 18-29 years in good health. This chain uses TRBV6-2 or TRBV6-3 with TRBJ2-1; 10 bases match TRBD2. The CDR3 region is CASSYSVRASGSKNEQFF. CDR3 nucleotide sequence: TGTGCCAGCAGTTACAGTGTTCGGGCTAGCGGGAGCAAGAATGAGCAGTTCTTC.